Below are 8 T cell receptor beta chains sequenced from a single sample in a study of T cell changes during pregnancy in multiple sclerosis. Clones were read by immunoSEQ multiplex PCR, and TCRdb kept only the in-frame ones, dropping some. This table holds more than 90,000 clones, roughly 92% found once. The source material was peripheral blood, sampled after pregnancy. The receptors originated from a female donor with multiple sclerosis, enrolled in a pregnancy study.

The CDR3 DNA reads as TGTGCAAGTCGCTTAGGACCCGGGACTAGGGGAGGAGAGACCCAGTACTTC. Its protein is CASRLGPGTRGGETQYF. The rearrangement uses TRBV12-2 and TRBJ2-5; the DNA was not used to check the table's D call, TRBD2. TRBV12-2 is classified as a pseudogene. The CDR3 totals 17 residues.

This chain joins TRBV19 and TRBJ2-5; D call uncertain. The V gene's germline CDR1 is LNHDA and CDR2 SQIVND (reference sequence). The CDR3 has 13 amino acids. V was cut by 6 bases and J by 2 bases, with 10 bases left in between. The CDR3, as DNA: TGTGCCAGTAGCCCATCTACTCAAGAGACCCAGTACTTC. This gives the protein CASSPSTQETQYF.

The chain is built from TRBV7-6 and TRBJ1-5; D perhaps matches TRBD1 (5 bases). The V end was cut by 5 bases, the J end by 9 bases, with 14 bases between. Germline values: CDR1 SGHVS, CDR2 FNYEAQ. The CDR3 contains 13 residues. The CDR3 DNA sequence: TGTGCCAGCAGCCGCGACAGCGTGTGGCCCCAGCATTTT. Residues: CASSRDSVWPQHF. Full variable domain (missing parts from reference TRBV7-6 and TRBJ1-5): GAGVSQSPRYKVTKRGQDVALRCDPISGHVSLYWYRQALGQGPEFLTYFNYEAQQDKSGLPNDRFSAERPEGSISTLTIQRTEQRDSAMYRCASSRDSVWPQHFGDGTRLSIL.

The chain combines TRBV30 with TRBJ1-6; no definite D call. The CDR3 sequence is 14 residues long. From germline, CDR1 is GTSNPN and CDR2 SVGIG (reference sequence). V dropped 0 bases and J dropped 5 bases, with 8 bases sitting between them. CDR3 protein: CAWSVPENNSPLHF. The CDR3 nucleotides read TGTGCCTGGAGTGTACCCGAGAATAATTCACCCCTCCACTTT.

The chain is built from TRBV29-1 and TRBJ2-1; 11 bases map to TRBD1. This CDR3 is 15 amino acids long. J gave up 2 bases and V 4 bases, and 4 bases lay outside the gene matches. CDR1 is SQVTM, CDR2 ANQGSEA, per germline. CDR3 coding DNA: TGCAGCGTTGCTCCGGGACAGGGGGCCTACAATGAGCAGTTCTTC. Protein sequence: CSVAPGQGAYNEQFF.

The chain joins TRBV5-1 to TRBJ2-1; perhaps TRBD1 as D (7 bases). CDR1 and CDR2 from the germline V gene are SGHRS and YFSETQ. Between the trimmed V and J ends, which lost 6 bases and 6 bases, there was a span of 16 bases. There are 14 residues in the CDR3. In DNA form, the CDR3 reads TGCGCCAGCACTTCGGGGCAGGGGGGCAATGAGCAGTTCTTC. Translation: CASTSGQGGNEQFF.

This clone was seen once. This rearrangement joins TRBV5-1 to TRBJ2-3; D possibly corresponds to TRBD2 (6 bases). CDR1 and CDR2 (germline): SGHRS, YFSETQ. The ends were cut back, 6 bases at V and 2 bases at J, with 10 bases in the middle. There are 13 residues in the CDR3. The CDR3 sequence: CASKRASTDTQYF. The CDR3 nucleotides read TGCGCCAGCAAGCGGGCCTCCACAGATACGCAGTATTTT.

This clone was counted ten times or more. This chain connects TRBV19 to TRBJ2-7; 11 bases agree with TRBD1. The J segment lost 2 bases and the V segment lost 3 bases, leaving 3 bases of the junction unmatched. This CDR3 region has 15 residues. Germline V gene sequence: CDR1 LNHDA, CDR2 SQIVND (reference sequence). CDR3 residues: CASSISGQGAYEQYF. Here the CDR3 DNA reads TGTGCCAGTAGTATCTCGGGACAGGGGGCCTACGAGCAGTACTTC.